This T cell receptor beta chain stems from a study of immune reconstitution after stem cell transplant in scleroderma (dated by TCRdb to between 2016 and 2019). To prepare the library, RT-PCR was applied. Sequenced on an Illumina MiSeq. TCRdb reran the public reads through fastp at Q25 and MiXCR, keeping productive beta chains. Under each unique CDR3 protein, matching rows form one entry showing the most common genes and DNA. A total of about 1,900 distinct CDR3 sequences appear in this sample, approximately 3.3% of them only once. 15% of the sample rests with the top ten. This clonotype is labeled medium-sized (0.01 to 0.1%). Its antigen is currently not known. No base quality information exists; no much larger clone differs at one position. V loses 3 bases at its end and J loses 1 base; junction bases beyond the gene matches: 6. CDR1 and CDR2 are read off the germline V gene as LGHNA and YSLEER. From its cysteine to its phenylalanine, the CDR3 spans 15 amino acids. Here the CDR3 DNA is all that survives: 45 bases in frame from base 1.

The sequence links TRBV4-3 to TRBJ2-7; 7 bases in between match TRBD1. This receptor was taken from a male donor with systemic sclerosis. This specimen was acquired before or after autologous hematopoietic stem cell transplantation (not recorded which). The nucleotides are TGCGCCAGCAGCCAGCGACAGGGACGGTCCTACGAGCAGTACTTC. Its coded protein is CASSQRQGRSYEQYF.